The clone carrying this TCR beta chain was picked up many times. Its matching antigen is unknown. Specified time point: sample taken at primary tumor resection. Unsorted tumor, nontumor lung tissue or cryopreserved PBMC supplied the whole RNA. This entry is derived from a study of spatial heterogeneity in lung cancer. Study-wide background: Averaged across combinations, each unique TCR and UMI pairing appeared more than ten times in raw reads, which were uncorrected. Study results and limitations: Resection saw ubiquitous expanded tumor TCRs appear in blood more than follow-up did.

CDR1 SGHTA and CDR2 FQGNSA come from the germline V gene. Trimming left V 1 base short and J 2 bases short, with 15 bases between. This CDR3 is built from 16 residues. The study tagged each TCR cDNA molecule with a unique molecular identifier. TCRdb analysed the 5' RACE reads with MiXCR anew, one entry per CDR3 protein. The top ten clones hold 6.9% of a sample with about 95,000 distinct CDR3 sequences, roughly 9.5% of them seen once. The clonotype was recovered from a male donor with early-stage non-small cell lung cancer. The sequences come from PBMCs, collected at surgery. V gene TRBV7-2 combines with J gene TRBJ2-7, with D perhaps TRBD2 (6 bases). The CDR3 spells CASSLGGSGAPYEQYF. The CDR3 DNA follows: TGTGCCAGCAGCTTAGGGGGTAGCGGAGCTCCCTACGAGCAGTACTTC.